Listed below are T cell receptor beta chains from one sample, sequenced in a study of cytomegalovirus exposure and HLA in healthy donors. The method was immunoSEQ multiplex PCR; TCRdb's version includes in-frame clones alone and lacks a portion of them. The data show under 200,000 clones, 80% seen once. The sequenced sample consisted of PBMCs. The receptors originated from a man aged 18 to 29 in good health and CMV-seropositive. The CDR3 runs from the conserved cysteine through the conserved F or W. The D gene is left open where the match is weak. Clone size is stated in some rows and not others, as once, few, many or a class when expanded.

CDR3 protein: CASSIGFITDTQYF
CDR3 DNA: TGTGCCAGTAGTATTGGCTTTATCACAGATACGCAGTATTTT
D gene: -
J gene: TRBJ2-3
V gene: TRBV19
clone size: -

CDR3 protein: CASSVGPSNEQFF
CDR3 DNA: TGTGCCAGCAGCGTAGGGCCTTCCAATGAGCAGTTCTTC
D gene: -
J gene: TRBJ2-1
V gene: TRBV9
clone size: -

CDR3 protein: CASSQELSPYGYTF
CDR3 DNA: TGCGCCAGCAGCCAAGAGTTGAGTCCATATGGCTACACCTTC
D gene: -
J gene: TRBJ1-2
V gene: TRBV4-3
clone size: -

CDR3 protein: CATSTGGGYGYTF
CDR3 DNA: TGTGCCACCAGCACAGGGGGCGGGTATGGCTACACCTTC
D gene: TRBD1
J gene: TRBJ1-2
V gene: TRBV15
clone size: -

CDR3 protein: CASSFPGGPSREQYF
CDR3 DNA: TGTGCCAGCAGCTTCCCGGGGGGACCGTCTCGCGAGCAGTACTTC
D gene: TRBD2
J gene: TRBJ2-7
V gene: TRBV5-8
clone size: -

CDR3 protein: CASSLASSGANGLTF
CDR3 DNA: TGTGCCAGCAGCTTGGCGAGCTCTGGGGCCAACGGCCTGACTTTC
D gene: -
J gene: TRBJ2-6
V gene: TRBV5-4
clone size: -

CDR3 protein: CASSTRQGGTEAFF
CDR3 DNA: TGCGCCAGCAGCACCAGACAGGGGGGGACTGAAGCTTTCTTT
D gene: TRBD1
J gene: TRBJ1-1
V gene: TRBV5-1
clone size: few

CDR3 protein: CASSETGGYGYTF
CDR3 DNA: TGCGCCAGCAGTGAGACAGGGGGCTATGGCTACACCTTC
D gene: TRBD1
J gene: TRBJ1-2
V gene: TRBV10-2
clone size: few

CDR3 protein: CASSDGHQETQYF
CDR3 DNA: TGTGCCAGCAGCGACGGTCACCAAGAGACCCAGTACTTC
D gene: -
J gene: TRBJ2-5
V gene: TRBV9
clone size: once

CDR3 protein: CASSQEVLGDYGYTF
CDR3 DNA: TGCGCCAGCAGCCAGGAAGTTCTCGGGGACTATGGCTACACCTTC
D gene: -
J gene: TRBJ1-2
V gene: TRBV4-3
clone size: -

CDR3 protein: CASSFSTGPYEQYF
CDR3 DNA: TGTGCCAGCAGTTTCTCGACAGGCCCCTACGAGCAGTACTTC
D gene: -
J gene: TRBJ2-7
V gene: TRBV27
clone size: few

CDR3 protein: CASSTGQADWYNEQFF
CDR3 DNA: TGTGCCAGCAGCACCGGACAGGCGGATTGGTACAATGAGCAGTTCTTC
D gene: TRBD1
J gene: TRBJ2-1
V gene: TRBV9
clone size: -

CDR3 protein: CASSYSIPQVGKLFF
CDR3 DNA: TGTGCCAGCAGTTACTCGATCCCTCAGGTGGGAAAACTGTTTTTT
D gene: -
J gene: TRBJ1-4
V gene: TRBV6-6
clone size: -

CDR3 protein: CASSSEETQYF
CDR3 DNA: TGTGCCAGCAGCTCTGAAGAGACCCAGTACTTC
D gene: -
J gene: TRBJ2-5
V gene: TRBV7-6
clone size: -

CDR3 protein: CASSSGQGNYGYTF
CDR3 DNA: TGTGCCAGCAGCTCCGGACAGGGGAACTATGGCTACACCTTC
D gene: TRBD1
J gene: TRBJ1-2
V gene: TRBV7-8
clone size: -

CDR3 protein: CASSAQGGGPTNEQFF
CDR3 DNA: TGTGCCAGCAGCGCCCAGGGAGGTGGGCCGACTAATGAGCAGTTCTTC
D gene: -
J gene: TRBJ2-1
V gene: TRBV7-2
clone size: -

CDR3 protein: CASSEDGGAYNEQFF
CDR3 DNA: TGTGCCAGCAGTGAAGACGGGGGGGCCTACAATGAGCAGTTCTTC
D gene: TRBD2
J gene: TRBJ2-1
V gene: TRBV6-1
clone size: -

CDR3 protein: CASSEAFWQYF
CDR3 DNA: TGTGCCAGCAGTGAAGCCTTTTGGCAGTACTTC
D gene: -
J gene: TRBJ2-7
V gene: TRBV2
clone size: -

CDR3 protein: CASSQDGTATDTQYF
CDR3 DNA: TGCGCCAGCAGCCAAGACGGGACAGCCACAGATACGCAGTATTTT
D gene: TRBD1
J gene: TRBJ2-3
V gene: TRBV4-1
clone size: few

CDR3 protein: CASSMVEAYGYTF
CDR3 DNA: TGTGCCAGTAGTATGGTGGAGGCCTATGGCTACACCTTC
D gene: -
J gene: TRBJ1-2
V gene: TRBV19
clone size: -

CDR3 protein: CASSTGLAGYNEQFF
CDR3 DNA: TGTGCCAGCAGCACCGGACTAGCGGGTTACAATGAGCAGTTCTTC
D gene: TRBD2
J gene: TRBJ2-1
V gene: TRBV7-2
clone size: -

CDR3 protein: CASSASGSPHNEQFF
CDR3 DNA: TGTGCCAGCAGCGCTAGCGGGAGTCCCCACAATGAGCAGTTCTTC
D gene: TRBD2
J gene: TRBJ2-1
V gene: TRBV6-5
clone size: once

CDR3 protein: CASSPTGGNGETQYF
CDR3 DNA: TGTGCCAGCAGCCCGACAGGGGGTAACGGGGAGACCCAGTACTTC
D gene: TRBD1
J gene: TRBJ2-5
V gene: TRBV5-4
clone size: -

CDR3 protein: CAWSVTGVSEAFF
CDR3 DNA: TGTGCCTGGAGTGTGACAGGGGTGTCTGAAGCTTTCTTT
D gene: TRBD1
J gene: TRBJ1-1
V gene: TRBV30
clone size: -

CDR3 protein: CASSWGQSRFEAFF
CDR3 DNA: TGTGCCAGCAGCTGGGGGCAGAGTCGGTTTGAAGCTTTCTTT
D gene: -
J gene: TRBJ1-1
V gene: TRBV5-6
clone size: -

CDR3 protein: CASSSHTDPGQGFSPLHF
CDR3 DNA: TGTGCCAGCAGTTCACATACCGATCCGGGACAGGGGTTTTCACCCCTCCACTTT
D gene: TRBD1
J gene: TRBJ1-6
V gene: TRBV27
clone size: few

CDR3 protein: CASSKTEGAGTEAFF
CDR3 DNA: TGTGCCAGCAGTAAGACCGAGGGGGCCGGAACTGAAGCTTTCTTT
D gene: TRBD1
J gene: TRBJ1-1
V gene: TRBV6-1
clone size: -

CDR3 protein: CASSPSGGSRWQFF
CDR3 DNA: TGTGCCAGTAGCCCCTCTGGCGGGAGCCGGTGGCAGTTCTTC
D gene: TRBD2
J gene: TRBJ2-1
V gene: TRBV19
clone size: -

CDR3 protein: CASSDKRHSNQPQHF
CDR3 DNA: TGTGCCAGCAGTGATAAACGACATTCTAATCAGCCCCAGCATTTT
D gene: -
J gene: TRBJ1-5
V gene: TRBV2
clone size: -

CDR3 protein: CASSSPGLALDTQYF
CDR3 DNA: TGCGCCAGCAGTTCTCCGGGACTAGCCTTAGATACGCAGTATTTT
D gene: TRBD2
J gene: TRBJ2-3
V gene: TRBV10-2
clone size: -

CDR3 protein: CASSQDSLAGAYEQYF
CDR3 DNA: TGTGCCAGCAGCCAAGATTCACTAGCGGGAGCCTACGAGCAGTACTTC
D gene: TRBD2
J gene: TRBJ2-7
V gene: TRBV4-2
clone size: -

CDR3 protein: CASSLNRGNGYTF
CDR3 DNA: TGTGCCAGCAGCTTGAACAGGGGGAACGGCTACACCTTC
D gene: TRBD1
J gene: TRBJ1-2
V gene: TRBV9
clone size: once

CDR3 protein: CASSAYPPDIYYGYTF
CDR3 DNA: TGTGCCAGCAGTGCCTACCCCCCCGACATCTACTATGGCTACACCTTC
D gene: -
J gene: TRBJ1-2
V gene: TRBV6-1
clone size: -

CDR3 protein: CASSLGAGGYEQYF
CDR3 DNA: TGTGCCAGCAGCTTGGGGGCAGGAGGCTACGAGCAGTACTTC
D gene: -
J gene: TRBJ2-7
V gene: TRBV5-8
clone size: -

CDR3 protein: CASRPDRGYYNEQFF
CDR3 DNA: TGTGCCAGCAGGCCCGATCGGGGTTACTACAATGAGCAGTTCTTC
D gene: -
J gene: TRBJ2-1
V gene: TRBV11-1
clone size: -

CDR3 protein: CASTPRGEEIYGYTF
CDR3 DNA: TGTGCCAGCACCCCCCGGGGGGAGGAGATCTATGGCTACACCTTC
D gene: -
J gene: TRBJ1-2
V gene: TRBV7-2
clone size: few

CDR3 protein: CASRSAGVDTQYF
CDR3 DNA: TGTGCCAGCAGGTCAGCAGGGGTGGATACGCAGTATTTT
D gene: -
J gene: TRBJ2-3
V gene: TRBV7-9
clone size: -

CDR3 protein: CASSLAGTGAYEQYF
CDR3 DNA: TGTGCCAGCAGCTTAGCTGGGACAGGAGCCTACGAGCAGTACTTC
D gene: TRBD1
J gene: TRBJ2-7
V gene: TRBV7-9
clone size: -

CDR3 protein: CASSWGGREQYF
CDR3 DNA: TGTGCCAGCAGCTGGGGGGGCCGGGAGCAGTACTTC
D gene: -
J gene: TRBJ2-7
V gene: TRBV7-9
clone size: -

CDR3 protein: CASSFAGQREQYF
CDR3 DNA: TGTGCCAGCAGCTTCGCCGGACAGCGAGAGCAGTACTTC
D gene: -
J gene: TRBJ2-7
V gene: TRBV7-2
clone size: few

CDR3 protein: CASSLGPIGNTEAFF
CDR3 DNA: TGTGCCAGCAGCTTGGGGCCGATTGGGAACACTGAAGCTTTCTTT
D gene: -
J gene: TRBJ1-1
V gene: TRBV5-4
clone size: -

CDR3 protein: CASSQGQGRNYGYTF
CDR3 DNA: TGTGCCAGCAGCCAAGGACAGGGCAGAAACTATGGCTACACCTTC
D gene: TRBD1
J gene: TRBJ1-2
V gene: TRBV5-4
clone size: -

CDR3 protein: CASSQDWGGSYEQYF
CDR3 DNA: TGCGCCAGCAGCCAAGATTGGGGAGGCTCCTACGAGCAGTACTTC
D gene: -
J gene: TRBJ2-7
V gene: TRBV4-1
clone size: few

CDR3 protein: CSVLGLLGWTGELFF
CDR3 DNA: TGCAGCGTCCTAGGACTACTGGGCTGGACCGGGGAGCTGTTTTTT
D gene: -
J gene: TRBJ2-2
V gene: TRBV29-1
clone size: once

CDR3 protein: CSVEVNYGYTF
CDR3 DNA: TGCAGCGTTGAAGTAAACTATGGCTACACCTTC
D gene: -
J gene: TRBJ1-2
V gene: TRBV29-1
clone size: few

CDR3 protein: CASAMGYGREGTDTQYF
CDR3 DNA: TGCGCCAGCGCGATGGGGTACGGGAGGGAGGGCACAGATACGCAGTATTTT
D gene: TRBD2
J gene: TRBJ2-3
V gene: TRBV10-2
clone size: -

CDR3 protein: CASSPKTGEDLGYTF
CDR3 DNA: TGTGCCAGCAGCCCAAAGACAGGCGAAGACCTCGGCTACACCTTC
D gene: -
J gene: TRBJ1-2
V gene: TRBV7-9
clone size: -

CDR3 protein: CAIRDRADEKLFF
CDR3 DNA: TGTGCCATCAGGGACAGGGCCGATGAAAAACTGTTTTTT
D gene: TRBD1
J gene: TRBJ1-4
V gene: TRBV10-3
clone size: -

CDR3 protein: CASSGKGYGYTF
CDR3 DNA: TGTGCCAGCAGCGGGAAGGGGTATGGCTACACCTTC
D gene: -
J gene: TRBJ1-2
V gene: TRBV7-8
clone size: -

CDR3 protein: CASSLDPRGALYEQYF
CDR3 DNA: TGTGCCAGCAGCTTGGACCCCCGTGGGGCTCTCTACGAGCAGTACTTC
D gene: -
J gene: TRBJ2-7
V gene: TRBV5-4
clone size: -

CDR3 protein: CASSPGTSGPHEQYF
CDR3 DNA: TGTGCCAGCAGCCCGGGGACTAGCGGACCTCACGAGCAGTACTTT
D gene: TRBD2
J gene: TRBJ2-7
V gene: TRBV5-4
clone size: -

CDR3 protein: CASSGTSGPDTQYF
CDR3 DNA: TGTGCCAGCAGTGGGACTAGCGGGCCAGATACGCAGTATTTT
D gene: TRBD2
J gene: TRBJ2-3
V gene: TRBV6-4
clone size: -

CDR3 protein: CSVEVVAGWNNEQYF
CDR3 DNA: TGCAGCGTTGAAGTAGTCGCGGGATGGAACAACGAGCAGTACTTC
D gene: -
J gene: TRBJ2-7
V gene: TRBV29-1
clone size: -

CDR3 protein: CASSQVGQGQGEQYF
CDR3 DNA: TGTGCCAGCAGCCAAGTTGGACAGGGGCAGGGTGAGCAGTACTTC
D gene: TRBD1
J gene: TRBJ2-7
V gene: TRBV4-2
clone size: -

CDR3 protein: CAISESKSRVNEKLFF
CDR3 DNA: TGTGCCATCAGTGAGTCGAAGTCGAGGGTGAATGAAAAACTGTTTTTT
D gene: -
J gene: TRBJ1-4
V gene: TRBV10-3
clone size: -

CDR3 protein: CASSQDLMQATEKLFF
CDR3 DNA: TGCGCCAGCAGCCAAGATCTTATGCAGGCAACTGAAAAACTGTTTTTT
D gene: -
J gene: TRBJ1-4
V gene: TRBV4-1
clone size: -

CDR3 protein: CASSEYAGYGYTF
CDR3 DNA: TGTGCCAGCAGTGAGTACGCGGGCTATGGCTACACCTTC
D gene: -
J gene: TRBJ1-2
V gene: TRBV2
clone size: -

CDR3 protein: CASLLRDSKSPLHF
CDR3 DNA: TGTGCCAGCCTCCTCCGGGACTCAAAATCACCCCTCCACTTT
D gene: -
J gene: TRBJ1-6
V gene: TRBV6-1
clone size: -

CDR3 protein: CASGPTSGIYPLYNEQFF
CDR3 DNA: TGTGCTAGTGGTCCAACTAGCGGGATTTACCCCCTTTACAATGAGCAGTTCTTC
D gene: TRBD2
J gene: TRBJ2-1
V gene: TRBV12-5
clone size: -

CDR3 protein: CASSLEPPNTEAFF
CDR3 DNA: TGCGCCAGCAGCTTGGAGCCACCGAACACTGAAGCTTTCTTT
D gene: -
J gene: TRBJ1-1
V gene: TRBV5-1
clone size: -